The present entry profiles one T cell receptor (beta chain) with its context. Random hexamers primed reverse transcription of 0.5 to 1 ug RNA. The method of amplification for TCR beta CDR3 was immunoSEQ multiplex PCR, covering 54 Vbeta and 13 Jbeta. TCRdb passed the immunoSEQ multiplex PCR reads through MiXCR, listing each CDR3 protein once. This sample yields about 100,000 distinct CDR3 sequences, of which roughly 96% are seen a single time; 0.3% to 0.35% belongs to the top ten. The sample belongs to a study of CD8 T cells in Susac syndrome. TCR beta from blood CD8+ and CD4+ T cells was sequenced. Negative isolation was applied to CD8+ and CD4+ T cells, and FACS enrichment was applied to TEMRA cells. The CDR3 extends over 18 amino acids. Trimming cost V 0 bases and J 2 bases; bases outside gene matches: 5. Germline V gives CDR1 DFQATT, CDR2 SNEGSKA (reference sequence).

The TCR sequence derives from a human donor with Susac syndrome. The chain links TRBV20-1 to TRBJ2-6, with 12 bases that match TRBD2. The source material was CD8+ T cells from PBMCs. Here the CDR3 reads CSARDWRTSGTGANVLTF. CDR3 coding DNA: TGCAGTGCTAGAGATTGGAGGACTAGCGGGACTGGGGCCAACGTCCTGACTTTC.